Described below is a single T cell receptor (beta chain) sequence and its context. Its antigen is undetermined. The sample is drawn from a study of shared clonotypes between healthy human individuals. Study-level points and caveats: Generation probabilities were higher for clonotypes shared across all four sorted-subset donors than for unshared ones.

An even split of each subset's genomic DNA across several immunoSEQ plates was performed. DNA at 200 ng, tens of thousands of T cell genomes, went into sorted-subset replicate PCRs. Some clones are missing from TCRdb's copy, which holds only in-frame ones; the method was immunoSEQ multiplex PCR. This sample has approximately 320,000 clones; about nine tenths occur once, and the top ten carry around 15%. This CDR3 is built from 15 residues. V was clipped by 5 bases and J by 10 bases; unmatched bases: 15. Germline V lookup: CDR1 MGHDK, CDR2 SYGVNS. Sequenced input: memory CD8+ T cells sorted from blood. The subset is: CD45RO+ cells pooled with CCR7-negative TemRA cells. The receptor was isolated from a man aged 18 to 29 in good health. V gene TRBV25-1 combines with J gene TRBJ2-5; 8 nucleotides agree with TRBD1. The CDR3 sequence: CASSKPLDRGMFQYF. The CDR3, as DNA: TGTGCCAGCAGTAAACCCTTAGACAGGGGAATGTTCCAGTACTTC. The variable domain in full, completed from reference TRBV25-1 and TRBJ2-5, reads EADIYQTPRYLVIGTGKKITLECSQTMGHDKMYWYQQDPGMELHLIHYSYGVNSTEKGDLSSESTVSRIRTEHFPLTLESARPSHTSQYLCASSKPLDRGMFQYFGPGTRLLVL.